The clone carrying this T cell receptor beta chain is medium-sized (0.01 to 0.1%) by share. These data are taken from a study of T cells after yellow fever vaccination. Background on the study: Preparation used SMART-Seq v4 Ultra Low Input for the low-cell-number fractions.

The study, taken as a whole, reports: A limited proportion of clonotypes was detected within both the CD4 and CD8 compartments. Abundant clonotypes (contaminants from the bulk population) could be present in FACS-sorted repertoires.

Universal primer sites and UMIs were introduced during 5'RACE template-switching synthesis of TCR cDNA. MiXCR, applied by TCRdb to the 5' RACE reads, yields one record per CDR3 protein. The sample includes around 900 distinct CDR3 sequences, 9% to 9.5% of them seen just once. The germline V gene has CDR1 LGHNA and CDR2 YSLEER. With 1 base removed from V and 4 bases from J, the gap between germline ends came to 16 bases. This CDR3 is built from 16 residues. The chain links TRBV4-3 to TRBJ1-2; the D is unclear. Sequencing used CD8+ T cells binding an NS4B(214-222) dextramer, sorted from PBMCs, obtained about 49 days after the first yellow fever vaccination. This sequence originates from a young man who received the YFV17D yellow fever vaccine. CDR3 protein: CASSQGPTTGSYGYTF. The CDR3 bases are TGCGCCAGCAGCCAAGGACCGACAACCGGGAGCTATGGCTACACCTTC.